This paragraph reports one T cell receptor (beta chain). Original methodology: For nucleated cells, counts were estimated from reference gene primer amplification. The protocol was immunoSEQ multiplex PCR, while the TCRdb copy is restricted to in-frame clones and leaves out a portion. V, J and clone size reflect that table, while D and trimming were determined from the DNA. The sample holds some 210,000 clones, 87% seen once. The entry originates in a study of blood T cell repertoires in COVID-19. On the study more broadly: From the United States, Italy and Spain came samples of acute and convalescent COVID-19.

Individuals drawn from 24 US areas were about 18 to 95 years old. The sample taken for sequencing was PBMCs or T cells enriched from blood (not recorded which). This receptor was obtained from a young man with acute COVID-19.

The CDR3 DNA is TGTGCCTGGAGCGGGGAGGGCAATCAGCCCCAGCATTTT. Translated, it gives CAWSGEGNQPQHF. This chain links TRBV30 with TRBJ1-5; D unresolved. Germline CDR1 is GTSNPN and CDR2 is SVGIG (reference sequence). V was cut by 3 bases and J by 2 bases, with 8 bases left in between. The CDR3 loop spans 13 amino acids.